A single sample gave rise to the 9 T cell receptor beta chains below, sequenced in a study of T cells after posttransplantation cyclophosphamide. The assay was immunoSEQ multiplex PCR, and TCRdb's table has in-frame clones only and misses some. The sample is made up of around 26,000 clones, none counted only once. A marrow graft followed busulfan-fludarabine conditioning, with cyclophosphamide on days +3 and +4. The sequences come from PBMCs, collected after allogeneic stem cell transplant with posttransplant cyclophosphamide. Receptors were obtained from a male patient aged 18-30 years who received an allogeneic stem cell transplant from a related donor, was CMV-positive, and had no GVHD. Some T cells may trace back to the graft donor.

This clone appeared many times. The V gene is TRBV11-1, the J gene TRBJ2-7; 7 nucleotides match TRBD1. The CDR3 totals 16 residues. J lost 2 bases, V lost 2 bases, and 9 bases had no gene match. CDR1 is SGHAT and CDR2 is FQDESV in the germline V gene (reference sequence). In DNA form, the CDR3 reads TGTGCCAGCAGCTTAATAGGGGGACAGTGGACCTACGAGCAGTACTTC. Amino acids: CASSLIGGQWTYEQYF.

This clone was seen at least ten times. CDR3 amino acids: CASSFPLGLTYNEQFF. CDR3 coding DNA: TGTGCCAGCAGCTTTCCCCTGGGCTTAACGTACAATGAGCAGTTCTTC. The gene calls are TRBV7-9 and TRBJ2-1, with D hard to call. Germline assignment: CDR1 SEHNR and CDR2 FQNEAQ (reference sequence). V was clipped by 3 bases and J by 4 bases, with 16 bases between them. The CDR3 covers 16 residues.

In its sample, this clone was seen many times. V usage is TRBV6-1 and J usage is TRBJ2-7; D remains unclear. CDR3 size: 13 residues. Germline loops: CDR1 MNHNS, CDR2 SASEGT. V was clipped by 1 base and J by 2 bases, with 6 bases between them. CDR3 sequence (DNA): TGTGCCAGCAGTGAAGGACTGGCCTACGAGCAGTACTTC. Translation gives CASSEGLAYEQYF.

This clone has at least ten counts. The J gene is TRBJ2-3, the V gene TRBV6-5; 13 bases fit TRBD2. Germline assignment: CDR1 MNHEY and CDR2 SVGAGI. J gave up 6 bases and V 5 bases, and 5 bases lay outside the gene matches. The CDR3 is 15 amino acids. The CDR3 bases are TGTGCCAGCAGTGCGACTAGCGGGAGGAGGGATACGCAGTATTTT. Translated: CASSATSGRRDTQYF.

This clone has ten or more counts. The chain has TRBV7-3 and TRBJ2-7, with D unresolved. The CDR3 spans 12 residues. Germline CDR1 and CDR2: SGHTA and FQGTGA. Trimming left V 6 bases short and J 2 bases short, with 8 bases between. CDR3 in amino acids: CASRWLAYEQYF. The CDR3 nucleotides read TGTGCCAGCAGATGGCTAGCCTACGAGCAGTACTTC.

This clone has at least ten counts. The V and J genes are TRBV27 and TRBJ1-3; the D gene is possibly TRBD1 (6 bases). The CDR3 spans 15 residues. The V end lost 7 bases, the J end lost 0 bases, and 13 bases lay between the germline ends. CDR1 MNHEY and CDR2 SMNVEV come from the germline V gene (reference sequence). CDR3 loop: CASMRGPSSGNTIYF. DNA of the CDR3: TGTGCCAGCATGCGGGGGCCGAGCTCTGGAAACACCATATATTTT.

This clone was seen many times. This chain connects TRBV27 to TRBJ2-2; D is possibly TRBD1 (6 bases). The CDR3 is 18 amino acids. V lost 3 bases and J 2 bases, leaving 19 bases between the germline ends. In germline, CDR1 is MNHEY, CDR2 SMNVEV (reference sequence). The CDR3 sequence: CASSFFRPLDSNTGELFF. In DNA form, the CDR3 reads TGTGCCAGCAGTTTTTTTAGACCCTTGGACAGTAACACCGGGGAGCTGTTTTTT.

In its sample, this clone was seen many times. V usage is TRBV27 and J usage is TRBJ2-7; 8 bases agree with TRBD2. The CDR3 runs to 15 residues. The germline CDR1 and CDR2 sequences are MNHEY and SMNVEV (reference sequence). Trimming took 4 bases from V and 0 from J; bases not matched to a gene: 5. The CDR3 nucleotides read TGTGCCAGCAGTTCCTCCGGGACTAGCTCCTACGAGCAGTACTTC. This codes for CASSSSGTSSYEQYF.

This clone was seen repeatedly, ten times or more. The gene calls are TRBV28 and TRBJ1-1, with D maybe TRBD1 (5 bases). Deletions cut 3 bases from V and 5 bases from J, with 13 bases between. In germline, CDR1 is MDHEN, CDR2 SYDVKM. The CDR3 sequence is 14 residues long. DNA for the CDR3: TGTGCCAGCAGTTTCAGAACTGGGGGGACTGAAGCTTTCTTT. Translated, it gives CASSFRTGGTEAFF.